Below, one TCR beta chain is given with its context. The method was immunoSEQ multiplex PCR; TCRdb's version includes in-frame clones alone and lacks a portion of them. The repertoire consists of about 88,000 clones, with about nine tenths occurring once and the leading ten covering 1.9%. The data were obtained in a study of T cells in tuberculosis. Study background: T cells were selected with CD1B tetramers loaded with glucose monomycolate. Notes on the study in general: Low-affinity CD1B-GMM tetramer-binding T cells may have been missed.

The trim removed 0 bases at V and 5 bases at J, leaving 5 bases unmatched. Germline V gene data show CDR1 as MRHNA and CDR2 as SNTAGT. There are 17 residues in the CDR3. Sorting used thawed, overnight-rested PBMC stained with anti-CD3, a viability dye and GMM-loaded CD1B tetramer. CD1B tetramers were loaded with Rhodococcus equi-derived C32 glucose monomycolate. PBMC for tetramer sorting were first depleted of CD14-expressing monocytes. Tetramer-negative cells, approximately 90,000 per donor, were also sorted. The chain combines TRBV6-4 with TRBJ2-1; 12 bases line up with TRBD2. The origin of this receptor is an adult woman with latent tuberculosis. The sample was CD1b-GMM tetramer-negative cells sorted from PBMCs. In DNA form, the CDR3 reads TGTGCCAGCAGTGACTCACCTAGCGGGGGGGGAAACAATGAGCAGTTCTTC. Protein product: CASSDSPSGGGNNEQFF.